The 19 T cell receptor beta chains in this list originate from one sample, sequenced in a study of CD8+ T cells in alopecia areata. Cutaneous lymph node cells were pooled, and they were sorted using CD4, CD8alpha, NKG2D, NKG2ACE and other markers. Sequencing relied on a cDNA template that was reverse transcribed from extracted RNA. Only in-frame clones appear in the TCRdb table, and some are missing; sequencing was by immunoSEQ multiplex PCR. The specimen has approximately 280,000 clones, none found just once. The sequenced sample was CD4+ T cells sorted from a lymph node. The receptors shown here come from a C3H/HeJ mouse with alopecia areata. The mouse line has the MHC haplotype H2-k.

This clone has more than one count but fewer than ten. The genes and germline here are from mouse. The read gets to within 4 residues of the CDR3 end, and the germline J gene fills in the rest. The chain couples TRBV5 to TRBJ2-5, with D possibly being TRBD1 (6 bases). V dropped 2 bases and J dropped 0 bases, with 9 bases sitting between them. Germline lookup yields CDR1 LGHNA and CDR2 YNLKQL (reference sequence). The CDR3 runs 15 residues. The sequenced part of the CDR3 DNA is TGTGCCAGCAGCCAAACCGGGACAAACCAAGAC. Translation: CASSQTGTNQD. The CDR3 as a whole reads CASSQTGTNQDTQYF.

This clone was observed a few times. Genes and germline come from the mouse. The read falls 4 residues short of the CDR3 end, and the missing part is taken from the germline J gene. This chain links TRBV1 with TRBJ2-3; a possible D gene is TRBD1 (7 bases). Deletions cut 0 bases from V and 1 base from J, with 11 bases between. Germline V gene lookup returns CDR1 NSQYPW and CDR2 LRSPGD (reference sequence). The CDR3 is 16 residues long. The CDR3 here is CTCSAERGLGAETLYF. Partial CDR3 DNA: TGCACCTGCAGTGCAGAGAGGGGGCTGGGTGCAGAA.

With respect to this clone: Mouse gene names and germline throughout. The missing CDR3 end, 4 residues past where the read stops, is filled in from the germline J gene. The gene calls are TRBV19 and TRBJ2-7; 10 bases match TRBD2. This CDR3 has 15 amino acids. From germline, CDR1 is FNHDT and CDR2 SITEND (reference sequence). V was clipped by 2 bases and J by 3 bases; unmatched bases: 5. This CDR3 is CASSISGGAHYEQYF. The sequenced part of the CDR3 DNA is TGTGCCAGCAGTATCTCTGGGGGGGCCCACTAT.

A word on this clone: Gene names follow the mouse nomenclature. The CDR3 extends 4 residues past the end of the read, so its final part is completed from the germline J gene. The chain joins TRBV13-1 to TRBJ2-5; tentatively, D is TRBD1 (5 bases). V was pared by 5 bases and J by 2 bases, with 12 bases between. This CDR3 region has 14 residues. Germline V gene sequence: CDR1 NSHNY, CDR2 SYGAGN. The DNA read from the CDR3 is TGTGCCAGCAGCTTCACAGGTCCCCAAGAC. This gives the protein CASSFTGPQD. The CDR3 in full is CASSFTGPQDTQYF.

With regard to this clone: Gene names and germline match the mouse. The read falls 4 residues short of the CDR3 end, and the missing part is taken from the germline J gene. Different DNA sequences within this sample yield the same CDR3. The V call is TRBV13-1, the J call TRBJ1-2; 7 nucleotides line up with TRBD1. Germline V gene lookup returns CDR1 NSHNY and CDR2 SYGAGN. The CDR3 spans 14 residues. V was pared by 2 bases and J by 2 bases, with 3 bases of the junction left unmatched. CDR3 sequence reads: CASSERGRNSDYTF. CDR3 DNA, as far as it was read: TGTGCCAGCAGTGAAAGGGGGCGTAACTCC.

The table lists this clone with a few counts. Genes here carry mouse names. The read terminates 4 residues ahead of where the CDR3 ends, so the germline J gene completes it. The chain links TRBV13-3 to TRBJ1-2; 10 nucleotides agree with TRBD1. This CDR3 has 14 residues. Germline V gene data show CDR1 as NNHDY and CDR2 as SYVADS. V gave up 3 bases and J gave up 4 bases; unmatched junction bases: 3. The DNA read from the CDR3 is TGTGCCAGCAGTGGACAGGGGGCGAGCTCC. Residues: CASSGQGASS. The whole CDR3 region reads CASSGQGASSDYTF.

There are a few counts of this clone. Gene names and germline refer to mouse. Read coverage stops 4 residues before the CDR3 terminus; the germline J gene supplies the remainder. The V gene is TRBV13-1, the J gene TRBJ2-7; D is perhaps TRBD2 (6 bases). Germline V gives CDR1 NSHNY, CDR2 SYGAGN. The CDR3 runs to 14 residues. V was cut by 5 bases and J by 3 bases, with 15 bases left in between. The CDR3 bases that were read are TGTGCCAGCAGAGACCCGGGACTTTTCTAT. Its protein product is CASRDPGLFY. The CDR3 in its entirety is CASRDPGLFYEQYF.

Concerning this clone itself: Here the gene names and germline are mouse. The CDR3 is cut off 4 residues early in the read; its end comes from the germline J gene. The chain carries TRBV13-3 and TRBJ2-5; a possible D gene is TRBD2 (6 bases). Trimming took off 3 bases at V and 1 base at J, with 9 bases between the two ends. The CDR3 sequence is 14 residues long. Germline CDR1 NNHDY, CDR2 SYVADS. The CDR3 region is CASSGLEDQDTQYF. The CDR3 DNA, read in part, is TGTGCCAGCAGTGGACTGGAGGACCAAGAC. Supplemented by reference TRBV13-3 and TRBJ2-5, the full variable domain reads EAAVTQSPRSKVAVTGGKVTLSCHQTNNHDYMYWYRQDTGHGLRLIHYSYVADSTEKGDIPDGYKASRPSQENFSLILELASLSQTAVYFCASSGLEDQDTQYFGPGTRLLVL.

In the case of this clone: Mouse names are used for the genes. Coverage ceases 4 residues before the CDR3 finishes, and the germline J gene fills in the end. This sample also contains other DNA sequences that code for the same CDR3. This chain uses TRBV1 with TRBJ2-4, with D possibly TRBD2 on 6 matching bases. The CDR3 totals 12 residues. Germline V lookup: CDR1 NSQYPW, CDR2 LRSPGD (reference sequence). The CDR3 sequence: CTCSGTENTLYF. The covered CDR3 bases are TGCACCTGCAGTGGGACTGAAAAC.

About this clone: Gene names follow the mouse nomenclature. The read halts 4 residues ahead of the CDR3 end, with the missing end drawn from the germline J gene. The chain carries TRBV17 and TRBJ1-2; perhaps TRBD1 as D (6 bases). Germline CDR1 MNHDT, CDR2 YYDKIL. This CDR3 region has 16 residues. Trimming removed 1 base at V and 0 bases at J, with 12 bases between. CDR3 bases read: TGTGCTAGCAGTAGAGGGCCGGGACACCCAAACTCC. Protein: CASSRGPGHPNS. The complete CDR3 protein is CASSRGPGHPNSDYTF.

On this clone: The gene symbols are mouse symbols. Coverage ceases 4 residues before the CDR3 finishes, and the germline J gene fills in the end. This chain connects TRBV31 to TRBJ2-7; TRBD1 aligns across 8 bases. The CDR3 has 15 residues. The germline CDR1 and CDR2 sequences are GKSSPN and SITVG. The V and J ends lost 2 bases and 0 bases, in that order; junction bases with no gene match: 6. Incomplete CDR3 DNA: TGTGCCTGGAGTACCGGACAGGGTCACTCCTAT. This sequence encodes CAWSTGQGHSY. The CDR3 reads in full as CAWSTGQGHSYEQYF.

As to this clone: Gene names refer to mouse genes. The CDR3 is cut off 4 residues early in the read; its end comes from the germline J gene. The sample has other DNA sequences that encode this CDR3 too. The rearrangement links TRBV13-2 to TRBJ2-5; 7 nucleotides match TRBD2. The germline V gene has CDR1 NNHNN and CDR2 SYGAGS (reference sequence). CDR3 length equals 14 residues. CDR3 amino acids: CASGDAGGGDTQYF. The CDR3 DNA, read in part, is TGTGCCAGCGGTGATGCGGGGGGGGGAGAC.

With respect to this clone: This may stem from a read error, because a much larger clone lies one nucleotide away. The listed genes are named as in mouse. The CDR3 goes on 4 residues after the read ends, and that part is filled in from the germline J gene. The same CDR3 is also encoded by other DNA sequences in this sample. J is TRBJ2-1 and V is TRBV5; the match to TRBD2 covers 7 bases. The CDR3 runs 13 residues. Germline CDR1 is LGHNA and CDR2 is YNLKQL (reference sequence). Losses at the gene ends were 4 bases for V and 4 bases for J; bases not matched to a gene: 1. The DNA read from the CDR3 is TGTGCCAGCAGCCGACTGGGATATGCT. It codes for CASSRLGYA. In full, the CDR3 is CASSRLGYAEQFF.

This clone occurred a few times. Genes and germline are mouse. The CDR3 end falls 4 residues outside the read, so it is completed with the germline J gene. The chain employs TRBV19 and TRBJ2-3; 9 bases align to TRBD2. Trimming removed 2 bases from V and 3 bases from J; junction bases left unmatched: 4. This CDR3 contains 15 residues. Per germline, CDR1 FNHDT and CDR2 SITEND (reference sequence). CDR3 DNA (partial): TGTGCCAGCAGTATGGGGGACTGGGTCGCAGAA. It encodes CASSMGDWVAE. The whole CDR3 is CASSMGDWVAETLYF.

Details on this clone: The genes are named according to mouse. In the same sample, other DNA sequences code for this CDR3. CDR3 loop: CASSDARTANSDYTF. The CDR3 bases that were read are TGTGCCAGCAGTGATGCACGGACAGCAAACTCC. The rearrangement uses TRBV13-1 and TRBJ1-2, with D perhaps TRBD1 (6 bases). The read falls 4 residues short of the CDR3 end, and the missing part is taken from the germline J gene. V lost 0 bases, J lost 0 bases, and 9 bases lay in between. The CDR3 covers 15 residues. The V gene's germline CDR1 is NSHNY and CDR2 SYGAGN.

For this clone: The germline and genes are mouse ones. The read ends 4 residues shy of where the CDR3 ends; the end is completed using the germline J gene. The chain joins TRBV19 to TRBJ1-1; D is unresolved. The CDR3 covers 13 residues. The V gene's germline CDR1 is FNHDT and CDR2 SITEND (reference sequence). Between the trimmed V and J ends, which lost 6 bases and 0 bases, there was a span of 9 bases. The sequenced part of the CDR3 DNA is TGTGCCAGCATCGCAGAAACAAACACA. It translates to CASIAETNT. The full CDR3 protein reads CASIAETNTEVFF.

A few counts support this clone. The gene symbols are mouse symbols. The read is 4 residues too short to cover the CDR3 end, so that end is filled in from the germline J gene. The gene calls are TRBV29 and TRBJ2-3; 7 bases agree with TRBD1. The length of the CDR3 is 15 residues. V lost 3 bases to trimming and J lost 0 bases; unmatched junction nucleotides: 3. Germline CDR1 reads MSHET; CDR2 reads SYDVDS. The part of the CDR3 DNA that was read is TGTGCTAGCAGTTTCACAGGGGCCAGTGCAGAA. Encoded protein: CASSFTGASAE. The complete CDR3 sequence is CASSFTGASAETLYF.

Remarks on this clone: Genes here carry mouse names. The covered CDR3 bases are TGTGCCAGCAGCCAAGCTGGGGGGCTTAACTATGCT. Translating gives CASSQAGGLNYA. The entire CDR3 reads CASSQAGGLNYAEQFF. The chain employs TRBV5 and TRBJ2-1; 8 nucleotides match TRBD2. The CDR3 is cut off 4 residues early in the read; its end comes from the germline J gene. The ends lost 1 base at V and 0 bases at J; junction bases unmatched: 2. Per the germline V gene, CDR1 is LGHNA and CDR2 is YNLKQL (reference sequence). The CDR3 totals 16 residues.

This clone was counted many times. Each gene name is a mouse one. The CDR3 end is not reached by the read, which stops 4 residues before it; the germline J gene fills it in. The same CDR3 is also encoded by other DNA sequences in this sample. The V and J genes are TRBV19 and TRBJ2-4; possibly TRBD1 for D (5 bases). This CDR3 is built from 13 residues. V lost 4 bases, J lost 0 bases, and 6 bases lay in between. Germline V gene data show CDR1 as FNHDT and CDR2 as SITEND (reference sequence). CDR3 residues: CASSRQSQNTLYF. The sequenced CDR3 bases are TGTGCCAGCAGTCGACAGAGTCAAAAC.